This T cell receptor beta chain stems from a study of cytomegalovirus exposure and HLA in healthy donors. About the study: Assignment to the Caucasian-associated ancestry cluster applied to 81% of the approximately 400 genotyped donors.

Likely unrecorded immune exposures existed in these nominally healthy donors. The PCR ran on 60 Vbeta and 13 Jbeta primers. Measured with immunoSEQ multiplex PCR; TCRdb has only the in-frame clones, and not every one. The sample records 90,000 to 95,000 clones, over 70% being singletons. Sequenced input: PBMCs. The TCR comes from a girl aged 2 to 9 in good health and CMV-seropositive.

In DNA, the CDR3 is TGTGCCAGCAGTGAACCAAATGAGCAGCCCCAGCATTTT. Translation gives CASSEPNEQPQHF. The chain carries TRBV2 and TRBJ1-5; no reliable D call. The germline V gene encodes CDR1 SNHLY and CDR2 FYNNEI. Trimming pared 2 bases from V and 7 bases from J, leaving 9 bases between. The CDR3 totals 13 residues.